A single TCR beta chain is shown here with its context. The CDR3 extends over 12 amino acids. Germline lookup yields CDR1 SQVTM and CDR2 ANQGSEA. The V and J ends lost 8 bases and 7 bases, in that order; junction bases with no gene match: 9. Donors consisted of healthy bone marrow donors. Amplification used 60 Vbeta primers and 13 Jbeta primers. Assay used: immunoSEQ multiplex PCR; TCRdb lists only in-frame clones, some missing. Recorded for this sample: fewer than 200,000 clones. The data stem from a study of cytomegalovirus exposure and HLA in healthy donors. On the study more broadly: A data release that came early held approximately 92 million unique TCRs from HLA-typed donors.

The source of this sequence is an older woman in good health and CMV-seronegative. The sample consisted of PBMCs. This chain uses TRBV29-1 with TRBJ1-1; 8 bases map to TRBD1. The CDR3: CSFYRGNHEAFF. CDR3 nucleotides: TGCAGCTTCTACAGGGGGAATCATGAAGCTTTCTTT.